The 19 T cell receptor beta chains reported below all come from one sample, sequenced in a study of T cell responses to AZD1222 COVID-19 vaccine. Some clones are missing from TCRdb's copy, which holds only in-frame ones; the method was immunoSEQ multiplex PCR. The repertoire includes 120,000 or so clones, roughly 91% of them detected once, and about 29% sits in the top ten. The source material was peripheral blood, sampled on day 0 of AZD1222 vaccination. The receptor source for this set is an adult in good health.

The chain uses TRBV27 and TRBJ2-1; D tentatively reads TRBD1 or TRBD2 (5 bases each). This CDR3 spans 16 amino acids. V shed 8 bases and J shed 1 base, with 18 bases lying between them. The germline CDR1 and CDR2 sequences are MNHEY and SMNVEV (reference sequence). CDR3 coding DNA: TGTGCCAGCGTCCCCCTCCGGGACCAATCCTACAATGAGCAGTTCTTC. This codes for CASVPLRDQSYNEQFF.

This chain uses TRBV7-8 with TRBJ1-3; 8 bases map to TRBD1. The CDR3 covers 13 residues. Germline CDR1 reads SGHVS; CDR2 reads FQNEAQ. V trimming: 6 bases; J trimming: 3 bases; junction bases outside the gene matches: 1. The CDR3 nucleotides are TGTGCCAGCAGGGACAGGGTTGGAAACACCATATATTTT. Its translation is CASRDRVGNTIYF.

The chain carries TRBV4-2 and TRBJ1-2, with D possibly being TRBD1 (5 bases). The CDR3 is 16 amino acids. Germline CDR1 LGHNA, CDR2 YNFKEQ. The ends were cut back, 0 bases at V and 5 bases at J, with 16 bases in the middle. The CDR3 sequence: CASSQDPPPRAYGYTF. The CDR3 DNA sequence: TGTGCCAGCAGCCAAGATCCACCTCCCAGGGCTTATGGCTACACCTTC.

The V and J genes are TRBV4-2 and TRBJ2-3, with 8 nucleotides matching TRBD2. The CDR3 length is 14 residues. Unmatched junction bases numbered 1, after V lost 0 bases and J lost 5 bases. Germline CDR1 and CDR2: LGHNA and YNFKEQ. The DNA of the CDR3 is TGTGCCAGCAGCCAAGACGGGAGGGAAGATACGCAGTATTTT. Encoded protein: CASSQDGREDTQYF.

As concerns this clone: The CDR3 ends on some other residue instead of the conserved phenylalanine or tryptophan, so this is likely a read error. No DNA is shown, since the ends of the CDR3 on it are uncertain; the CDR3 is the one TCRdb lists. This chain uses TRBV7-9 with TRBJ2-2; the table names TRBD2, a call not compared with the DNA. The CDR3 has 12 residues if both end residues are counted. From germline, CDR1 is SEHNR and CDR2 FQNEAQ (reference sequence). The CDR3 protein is CASSPEVGSLIL.

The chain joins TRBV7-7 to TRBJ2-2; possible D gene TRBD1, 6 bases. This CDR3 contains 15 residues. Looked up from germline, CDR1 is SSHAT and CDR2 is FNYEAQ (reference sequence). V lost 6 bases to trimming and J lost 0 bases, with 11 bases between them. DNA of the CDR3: TGTGCCAGCAGTCTGGGGGCGCCGAACACCGGGGAGCTGTTTTTT. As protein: CASSLGAPNTGELFF.

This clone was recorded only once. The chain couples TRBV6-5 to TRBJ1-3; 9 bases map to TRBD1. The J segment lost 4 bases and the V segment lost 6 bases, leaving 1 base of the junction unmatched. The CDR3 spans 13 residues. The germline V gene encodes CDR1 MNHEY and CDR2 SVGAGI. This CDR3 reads CASRTGGGNTIYF. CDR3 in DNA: TGTGCCAGCAGGACAGGGGGAGGAAACACCATATATTTT.

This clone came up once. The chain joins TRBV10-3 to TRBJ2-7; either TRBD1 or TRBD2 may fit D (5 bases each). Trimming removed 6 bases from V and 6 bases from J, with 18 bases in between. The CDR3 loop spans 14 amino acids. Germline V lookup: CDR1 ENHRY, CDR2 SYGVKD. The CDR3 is CAIRGTGTATEQYF. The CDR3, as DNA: TGTGCCATCAGGGGGACCGGGACGGCTACCGAGCAGTACTTC.

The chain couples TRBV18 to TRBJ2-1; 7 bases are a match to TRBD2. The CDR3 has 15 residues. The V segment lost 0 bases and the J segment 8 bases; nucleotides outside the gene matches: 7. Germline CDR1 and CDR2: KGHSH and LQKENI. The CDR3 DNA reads TGTGCCAGCTCACCACCCAGCGGGGTTGACGATGAGCAGTTCTTC. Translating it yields CASSPPSGVDDEQFF.

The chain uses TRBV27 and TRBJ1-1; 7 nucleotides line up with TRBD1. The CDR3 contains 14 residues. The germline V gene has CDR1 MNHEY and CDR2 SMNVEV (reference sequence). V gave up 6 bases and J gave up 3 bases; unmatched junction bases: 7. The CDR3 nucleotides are TGTGCCAGCAGATACAGGGGATGGCACACTGAAGCTTTCTTT. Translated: CASRYRGWHTEAFF.

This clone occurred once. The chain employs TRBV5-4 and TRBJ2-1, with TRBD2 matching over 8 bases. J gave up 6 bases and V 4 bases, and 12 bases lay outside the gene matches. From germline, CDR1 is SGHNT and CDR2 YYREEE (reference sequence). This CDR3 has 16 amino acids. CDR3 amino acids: CASSPPGAGGVNEQFF. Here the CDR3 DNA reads TGTGCCAGCAGCCCCCCAGGGGCGGGAGGAGTCAATGAGCAGTTCTTC. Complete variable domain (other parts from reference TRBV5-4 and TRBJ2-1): ETGVTQSPTHLIKTRGQQVTLRCSSQSGHNTVSWYQQALGQGPQFIFQYYREEENGRGNFPPRFSGLQFPNYSSELNVNALELDDSALYLCASSPPGAGGVNEQFFGPGTRLTVL.

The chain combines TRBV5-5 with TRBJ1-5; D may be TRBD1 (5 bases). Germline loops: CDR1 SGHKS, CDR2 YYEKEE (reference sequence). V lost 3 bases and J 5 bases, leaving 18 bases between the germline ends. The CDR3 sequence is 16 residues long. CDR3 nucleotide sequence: TGTGCCAGCAGCTCCCTTGTTGGACTGGGGGATCAGCCCCAGCATTTT. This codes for CASSSLVGLGDQPQHF.

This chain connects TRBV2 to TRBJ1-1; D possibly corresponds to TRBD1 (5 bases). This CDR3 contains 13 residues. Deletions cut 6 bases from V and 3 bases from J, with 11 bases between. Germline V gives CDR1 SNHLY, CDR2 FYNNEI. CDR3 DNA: TGTGCCAGCAGACCCCAGGGTGACACTGAAGCTTTCTTT. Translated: CASRPQGDTEAFF.

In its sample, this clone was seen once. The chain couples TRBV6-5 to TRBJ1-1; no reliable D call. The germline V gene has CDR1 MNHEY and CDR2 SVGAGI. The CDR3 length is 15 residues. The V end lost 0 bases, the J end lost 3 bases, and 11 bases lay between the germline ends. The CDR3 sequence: CASSYSPRLDTEAFF. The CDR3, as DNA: TGTGCCAGCAGTTACTCCCCCCGTTTGGACACTGAAGCTTTCTTT.

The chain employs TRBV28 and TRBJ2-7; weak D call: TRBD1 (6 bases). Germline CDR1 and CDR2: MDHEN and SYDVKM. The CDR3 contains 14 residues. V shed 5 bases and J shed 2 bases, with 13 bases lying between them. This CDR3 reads CASSNSDSTYEQYF. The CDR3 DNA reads TGTGCCAGCAGTAACTCGGACAGCACCTACGAGCAGTACTTC.

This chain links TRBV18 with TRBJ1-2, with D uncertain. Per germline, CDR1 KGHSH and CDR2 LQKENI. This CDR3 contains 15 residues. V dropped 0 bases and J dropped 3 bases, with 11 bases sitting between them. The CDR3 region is CASSPPGIRDYGYTF. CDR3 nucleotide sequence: TGTGCCAGCTCACCACCGGGGATAAGGGACTATGGCTACACCTTC.

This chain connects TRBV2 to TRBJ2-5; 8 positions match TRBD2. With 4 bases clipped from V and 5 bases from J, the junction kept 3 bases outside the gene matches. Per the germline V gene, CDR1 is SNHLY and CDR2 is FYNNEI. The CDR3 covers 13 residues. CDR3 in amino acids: CASSGLALETQYF. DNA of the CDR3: TGTGCCAGCAGTGGACTAGCGTTGGAGACCCAGTACTTC.

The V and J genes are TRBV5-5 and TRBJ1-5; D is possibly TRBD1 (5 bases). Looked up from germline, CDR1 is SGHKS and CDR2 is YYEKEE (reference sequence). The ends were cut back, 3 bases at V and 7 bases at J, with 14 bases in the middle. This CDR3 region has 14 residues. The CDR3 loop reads CASSSRAEGQPQHF. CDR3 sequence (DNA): TGTGCCAGCAGCTCCAGGGCAGAAGGACAGCCCCAGCATTTT.

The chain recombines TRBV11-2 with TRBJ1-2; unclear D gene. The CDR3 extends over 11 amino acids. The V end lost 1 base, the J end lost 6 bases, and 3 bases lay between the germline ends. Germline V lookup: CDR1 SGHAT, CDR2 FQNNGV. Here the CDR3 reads CASSLVNGYTF. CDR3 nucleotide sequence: TGTGCCAGCAGCTTAGTCAATGGCTACACCTTC. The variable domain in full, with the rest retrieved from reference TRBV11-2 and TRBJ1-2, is EAGVAQSPRYKIIEKRQSVAFWCNPISGHATLYWYQQILGQGPKLLIQFQNNGVVDDSQLPKDRFSAERLKGVDSTLKIQPAKLEDSAVYLCASSLVNGYTFGSGTRLTVV.